This TCR beta chain is from a study of CD8+ T cells in alopecia areata. General study results and limits: Whether baseline CD8+ expansion is linked to response remains uncertain, given a single nonresponder.

Trimming stripped 0 bases from V and 4 bases from J, with 12 bases between. The CDR3 contains 15 residues. Per germline, CDR1 GTSNPN and CDR2 SVGIG (reference sequence). Points on this clone: The antigen is unknown.

Documented treatment: oral pan-JAK inhibitor, 5-10 mg twice daily. Samples from alopecia areata patients were lesional scalp punch biopsies and peripheral blood. RNA was isolated and reverse transcribed to cDNA, the sequencing template. The protocol was immunoSEQ multiplex PCR, while the TCRdb copy is restricted to in-frame clones and leaves out a portion. The table lists around 180,000 clones, 60% of them singletons. The specimen was CD4+ T cells sorted from blood, collected at week 24, from a patient treated with tofacitinib. This chain connects TRBV30 to TRBJ2-2; the D call may be TRBD1 or TRBD2 (6 bases each). The receptor was isolated from a human donor with alopecia areata. The CDR3 spells CAWSVLGGGTGELFF. CDR3 sequence (DNA): TGTGCCTGGAGTGTACTTGGAGGGGGCACCGGGGAGCTGTTTTTT.